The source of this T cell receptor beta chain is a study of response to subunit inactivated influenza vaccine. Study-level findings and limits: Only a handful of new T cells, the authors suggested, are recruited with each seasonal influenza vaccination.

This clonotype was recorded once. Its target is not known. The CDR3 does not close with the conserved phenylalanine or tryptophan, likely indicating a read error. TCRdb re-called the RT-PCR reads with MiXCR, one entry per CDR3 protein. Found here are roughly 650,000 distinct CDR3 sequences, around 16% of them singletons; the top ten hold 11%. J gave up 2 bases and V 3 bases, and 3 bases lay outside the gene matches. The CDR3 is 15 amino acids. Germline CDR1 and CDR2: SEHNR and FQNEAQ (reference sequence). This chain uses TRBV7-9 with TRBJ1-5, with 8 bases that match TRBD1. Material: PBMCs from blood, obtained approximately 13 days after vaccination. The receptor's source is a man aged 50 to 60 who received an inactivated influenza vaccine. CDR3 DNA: TGTGCCAGCAGCTTGGTGACAGGGGGCAATCAGCCCCAGCATTCT. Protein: CASSLVTGGNQPQHS.